Listed here are 17 T cell receptor beta chains from one sample, sequenced in a study of blood T cell repertoires in COVID-19. This table comes from immunoSEQ multiplex PCR, and its TCRdb copy is limited to in-frame clones, with some not included. The sample has about 420,000 clones; 85% to 90% are singletons. The specimen sequenced was peripheral blood. These receptors originate from a young man with COVID-19, enrolled during active disease.

The V and J genes are TRBV10-1 and TRBJ2-1, with D maybe TRBD2 (6 bases). Germline V gene sequence: CDR1 WNHNN, CDR2 SYGVQD (reference sequence). Trimming stripped 3 bases from V and 3 bases from J, with 12 bases between. The CDR3 covers 15 residues. The CDR3 region has the DNA TGCGCCAGCAGTGAAAGGCGGGGAAGCTACAATGAGCAGTTCTTC. As protein: CASSERRGSYNEQFF.

CDR3: CASEETGANTEAFF. The CDR3 coding sequence is TGTGCCAGTGAAGAGACAGGGGCGAACACTGAAGCTTTCTTT. The chain recombines TRBV2 with TRBJ1-1, with TRBD1 matching over 8 bases. V trimming: 9 bases; J trimming: 1 base; junction bases outside the gene matches: 7. The CDR3 sequence is 14 residues long. CDR1 and CDR2 (germline): SNHLY, FYNNEI.

The chain carries TRBV2 and TRBJ1-2, with 11 bases identical to TRBD1. Germline V gene sequence: CDR1 SNHLY, CDR2 FYNNEI. CDR3 length: 14 amino acids. The junction had 7 bases not matched to a gene; V was cut back by 7 bases and J by 6 bases. The CDR3 DNA is TGTGCCAGCATAGGGACAGGGGGAATCAATGGCTACACCTTC. Translating gives CASIGTGGINGYTF.

J is TRBJ1-6 and V is TRBV21-1; the table's TRBD1 call for D was not verified on the DNA. TRBV21-1 is designated a pseudogene. The CDR3 is made up of 18 amino acids. The CDR3 protein is CASSSTGQMPEGSSPLHF. CDR3 coding DNA: TGTGCCAGCAGCTCAACGGGACAAATGCCCGAAGGTAGTTCACCCCTCCACTTT.

V usage is TRBV7-6 and J usage is TRBJ1-2; 9 nucleotides align to TRBD1. CDR3 length equals 15 residues. Germline CDR1 is SGHVS and CDR2 is FNYEAQ. Trimming removed 4 bases from V and 6 bases from J; junction bases left unmatched: 9. CDR3 bases: TGTGCCAGCAGCTCCGACAGGGGGGGGTCAAATGGCTACACCTTC. This encodes CASSSDRGGSNGYTF.

The chain carries TRBV6-6 and TRBJ2-3, with 11 bases fitting TRBD2. CDR1 and CDR2 (germline): MNHNY, SVGAGI (reference sequence). J was trimmed by 4 bases and V by 6 bases; bases with no gene match: 9. This CDR3 spans 16 amino acids. Here the CDR3 reads CASRAGLAGGADTQYF. In DNA, the CDR3 is TGTGCCAGCAGAGCCGGACTAGCGGGTGGTGCAGATACGCAGTATTTT.

The chain has TRBV18 and TRBJ2-3, with D possibly being TRBD1 (6 bases). With 2 bases removed from V and 9 bases from J, the gap between germline ends came to 18 bases. Germline-derived CDR1 and CDR2 are KGHSH and LQKENI. The length of the CDR3 is 15 residues. CDR3 protein: CASSPGTSPPVTQYF. The CDR3 nucleotides are TGTGCCAGCTCACCAGGGACAAGCCCGCCAGTGACGCAGTATTTT. The full variable domain, with the rest looked up from reference TRBV18 and TRBJ2-3, is NAGVMQNPRHLVRRRGQEARLRCSPMKGHSHVYWYRQLPEEGLKFMVYLQKENIIDESGMPKERFSAEFPKEGPSILRIQQVVRGDSAAYFCASSPGTSPPVTQYFGPGTRLTVL.

V is TRBV7-6 and J is TRBJ2-5; TRBD2 matches 10 bases. Germline V gene lookup returns CDR1 SGHVS and CDR2 FNYEAQ. V trimming: 2 bases; J trimming: 6 bases; junction bases outside the gene matches: 6. The CDR3 has 15 amino acids. CDR3 sequence (DNA): TGTGCCAGCAGCTTACTAGCGGGAGATAAAAAGACCCAGTACTTC. Translation: CASSLLAGDKKTQYF. The full variable domain, rest sourced from reference TRBV7-6 and TRBJ2-5, is GAGVSQSPRYKVTKRGQDVALRCDPISGHVSLYWYRQALGQGPEFLTYFNYEAQQDKSGLPNDRFSAERPEGSISTLTIQRTEQRDSAMYRCASSLLAGDKKTQYFGPGTRLLVL.

J is TRBJ1-5 and V is TRBV6-5; no clear D gene. Germline V gene sequence: CDR1 MNHEY, CDR2 SVGAGI. This CDR3 has 13 residues. The V gene lost 8 bases and the J gene lost 11 bases, with 19 bases spanning the gap. The CDR3 region is CASRYGIDVAQHF. The CDR3 region has the DNA TGTGCCAGCCGGTACGGGATAGACGTAGCCCAGCATTTT.

The chain recombines TRBV2 with TRBJ2-7; unclear D gene. The germline CDR1 and CDR2 sequences are SNHLY and FYNNEI. V was pared by 7 bases and J by 2 bases, with 6 bases between. The CDR3 covers 11 residues. The CDR3, as DNA: TGTGCCAGCATGCAGACCTACGAGCAGTACTTC. Residues: CASMQTYEQYF. The entire variable domain, with the rest obtained from reference TRBV2 and TRBJ2-7, is as follows: EPEVTQTPSHQVTQMGQEVILRCVPISNHLYFYWYRQILGQKVEFLVSFYNNEISEKSEIFDDQFSVERPDGSNFTLKIRSTKLEDSAMYFCASMQTYEQYFGPGTRLTVT.

The chain couples TRBV7-6 to TRBJ2-1; the match to TRBD2 covers 12 bases. CDR1 SGHVS and CDR2 FNYEAQ come from the germline V gene. The junction had 7 bases not matched to a gene; V was cut back by 5 bases and J by 8 bases. The CDR3 is 15 residues long. DNA of the CDR3: TGTGCCAGCAGCATCCTCCTAGCGGGAGGGGATGAGCAGTTCTTC. This translates into CASSILLAGGDEQFF.

The V and J genes are TRBV5-1 and TRBJ2-1; TRBD2 agrees at 11 bases. This CDR3 is built from 15 residues. J was trimmed by 6 bases and V by 4 bases; bases with no gene match: 6. Germline V gives CDR1 SGHRS, CDR2 YFSETQ. CDR3 sequence reads: CASSPTSGSGNEQFF. The CDR3 DNA reads TGCGCCAGCAGCCCAACTAGCGGGAGTGGCAATGAGCAGTTCTTC.

This sequence joins TRBV6-5 and TRBJ1-2; 7 positions agree with TRBD1. Unmatched junction bases numbered 12, after V lost 6 bases and J lost 8 bases. The CDR3 loop spans 14 amino acids. Germline V gene data show CDR1 as MNHEY and CDR2 as SVGAGI. This CDR3 reads CASRATGAPGGYTF. For the CDR3, the DNA is TGTGCCAGCAGGGCAACAGGGGCCCCGGGGGGCTACACCTTC.

This chain joins TRBV18 and TRBJ2-2; tentatively, D is TRBD1 (7 bases). The length of the CDR3 is 15 residues. Trimming stripped 3 bases from V and 7 bases from J, with 15 bases between. Germline V gene lookup returns CDR1 KGHSH and CDR2 LQKENI. The CDR3 DNA is TGTGCCAGCTCACCCCGGAGGGGGCGAAGCGGGGAGCTGTTTTTT. This encodes CASSPRRGRSGELFF.

This chain links TRBV13 with TRBJ2-3; TRBD2 agrees at 8 bases. The CDR3 consists of 15 residues. Germline assignment: CDR1 PRHDT and CDR2 FYEKMQ (reference sequence). V trimming: 5 bases; J trimming: 4 bases; junction bases outside the gene matches: 8. The CDR3 region has the DNA TGTGCCAGCAGCACCCGAGCGGGGGCGGCAGATACGCAGTATTTT. Residues: CASSTRAGAADTQYF. Full variable domain (remainder filled in from reference TRBV13 and TRBJ2-3): AAGVIQSPRHLIKEKRETATLKCYPIPRHDTVYWYQQGPGQDPQFLISFYEKMQSDKGSIPDRFSAQQFSDYHSELNMSSLELGDSALYFCASSTRAGAADTQYFGPGTRLTVL.

J is TRBJ2-7 and V is TRBV12-5; TRBD2 might be the D (6 bases). This CDR3 has 16 amino acids. The germline V and J ends were trimmed by 0 bases and 4 bases, with 16 bases remaining between them. Germline loops: CDR1 LGHNT, CDR2 FRNRAP. The CDR3 nucleotides read TGTGCTAGTGGTTTGGTACTAGGTAGCGGTCCTTACGAGCAGTACTTC. Translated: CASGLVLGSGPYEQYF.

This sequence joins TRBV2 and TRBJ2-1, with D possibly being TRBD1 (6 bases). CDR1 is SNHLY, CDR2 FYNNEI, per germline. CDR3 length equals 14 residues. V lost 2 bases and J 6 bases, leaving 11 bases between the germline ends. The chain's CDR3 is CASSERGFFNEQFF. The CDR3 coding sequence is TGTGCCAGCAGTGAAAGGGGGTTTTTCAATGAGCAGTTCTTC.